This TCR beta chain was recovered during a study of CD8+CD57+ T cells in acquired aplastic anemia. At the level of the study: Recorded DNA amounts for sorted CD4+ and CD8+ cells had an average of approximately 3.2 ug.

Germline lookup yields CDR1 ENHRY and CDR2 SYGVKD. The CDR3 has 15 amino acids. V dropped 6 bases and J dropped 2 bases, with 14 bases sitting between them. Findings and limits, study-wide: Overlap between patients and controls comprised 25 to 30 CD8+ CDR3 sequences.

TCR beta VDJ and CDR3 profiles were obtained from a genomic DNA template. MiXCR, run by TCRdb on the reads, gives a single entry per CDR3 protein. The table has about 160,000 distinct CDR3 sequences, roughly 43% seen once; the top ten hold less than 3%. An expansion of CD8+CD57+ cells by flow cytometry had been shown in patients chosen for sequencing. A remark on this clonotype: Antigen specificity is unknown.

Specimen: sorted CD4+, CD8+, or CD8+CD57+ T cells (not recorded which) from PBMCs. This TCR was sampled from a human donor with aplastic anemia. The chain joins TRBV10-3 to TRBJ1-3, with a tentative D call TRBD1 (5 bases). The CDR3 loop is CAIRRQGIPGNTIYF. In DNA form, the CDR3 reads TGTGCCATCAGGCGGCAGGGTATACCTGGAAACACCATATATTTT.